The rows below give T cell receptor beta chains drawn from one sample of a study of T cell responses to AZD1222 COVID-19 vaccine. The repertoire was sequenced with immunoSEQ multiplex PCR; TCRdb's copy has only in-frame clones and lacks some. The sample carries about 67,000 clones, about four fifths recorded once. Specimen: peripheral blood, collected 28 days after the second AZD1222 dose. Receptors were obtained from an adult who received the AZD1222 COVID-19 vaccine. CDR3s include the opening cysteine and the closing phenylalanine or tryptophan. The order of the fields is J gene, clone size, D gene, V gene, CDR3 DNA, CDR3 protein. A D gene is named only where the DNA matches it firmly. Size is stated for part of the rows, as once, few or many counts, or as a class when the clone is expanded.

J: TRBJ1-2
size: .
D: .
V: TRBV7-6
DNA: TGTGCCAGCAGCTTAGACAGGATGTATGGCTACACCTTC
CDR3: CASSLDRMYGYTF

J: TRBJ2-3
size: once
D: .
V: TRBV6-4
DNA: TGTGCCAGCAGTGCACAGGGAGACACAGATACGCAGTATTTT
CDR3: CASSAQGDTDTQYF

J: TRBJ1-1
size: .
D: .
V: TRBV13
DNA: TGTGCCAGCAGCTTAGGGCTCGGAGGAGCTGAAGCTTTCTTT
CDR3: CASSLGLGGAEAFF

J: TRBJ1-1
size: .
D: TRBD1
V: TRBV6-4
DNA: TGTGCCAGCAAAAGGGGGCGGGACACTGAAGCTTTCTTT
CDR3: CASKRGRDTEAFF

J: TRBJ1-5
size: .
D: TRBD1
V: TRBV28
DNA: TGTGCCAGCAGCCTTGGGATTACAGGGGATAGCAATCAGCCCCAGCATTTT
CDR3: CASSLGITGDSNQPQHF

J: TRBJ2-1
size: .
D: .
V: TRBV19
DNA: TGTGCCAGTAGTACCATACAGGGTTTGGTCGGCAATGAGCAGTTCTTC
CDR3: CASSTIQGLVGNEQFF

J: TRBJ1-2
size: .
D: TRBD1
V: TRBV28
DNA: TGTGCCAGCAGTTTATTAACCCCGACAGGGGGGCCTAACTATGGCTACACCTTC
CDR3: CASSLLTPTGGPNYGYTF

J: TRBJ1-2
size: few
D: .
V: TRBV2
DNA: TGTGCCAGCAGTGAAGGGGGGGTGAGACAGGAGCACTCCCCAGATAAGTTTTATGGCTACACCTTC
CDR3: CASSEGGVRQEHSPDKFYGYTF

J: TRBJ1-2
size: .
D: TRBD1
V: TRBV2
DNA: TGTGCCAGCAGTCAGGGGACAGATGCTTCGGGAGGCTACACCTTC
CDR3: CASSQGTDASGGYTF

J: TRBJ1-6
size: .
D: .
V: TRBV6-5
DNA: TGTGCCAGCAGTTACGGGGGACCCCTCCACTTT
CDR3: CASSYGGPLHF

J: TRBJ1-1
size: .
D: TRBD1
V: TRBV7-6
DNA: TGTGCCAGCAGCTTAGCGCGCGGACAGGGGACGGTGAACACTGAAGCTTTCTTT
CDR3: CASSLARGQGTVNTEAFF

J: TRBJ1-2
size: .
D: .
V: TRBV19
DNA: TGTGCCAGTAGTATAGCCCGACAGAAAGACTATGGCTACACCTTC
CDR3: CASSIARQKDYGYTF

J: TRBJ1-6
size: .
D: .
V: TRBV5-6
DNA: TGTGCCAGCAGTTACAGGGCTTCACCCCTCCACTTT
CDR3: CASSYRASPLHF

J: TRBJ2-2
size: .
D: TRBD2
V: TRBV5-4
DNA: TGTGCCAGCAGCCCTCTAGCGGGGGCCGGGTCGGGCGGGGAGCTGTTTTTT
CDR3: CASSPLAGAGSGGELFF

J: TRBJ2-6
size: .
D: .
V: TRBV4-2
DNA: TGTGCCAGCAGCCAAGCGTCTCAGTCTGGGGCCAACGTCCTGACTTTC
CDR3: CASSQASQSGANVLTF

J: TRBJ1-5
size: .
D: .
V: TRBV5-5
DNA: TGTGCCAGCAGCTTGGGGCAGGGCGGACGTCAGCCCCAGCATTTT
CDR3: CASSLGQGGRQPQHF

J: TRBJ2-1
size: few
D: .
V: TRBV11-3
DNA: TGTGCCAGCAGCCGCCGACAGGGAGGGGACAATGAGCAGTTCTTC
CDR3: CASSRRQGGDNEQFF

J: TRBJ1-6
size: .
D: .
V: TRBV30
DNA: TGTGCCTGGAATCCCGGGACCAGCAATTCACCCCTCCACTTT
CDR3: CAWNPGTSNSPLHF

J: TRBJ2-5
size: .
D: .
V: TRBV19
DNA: TGTGCCAGTAGAAGACGGGGACTCAGTTACCAAGAGACCCAGTACTTC
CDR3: CASRRRGLSYQETQYF

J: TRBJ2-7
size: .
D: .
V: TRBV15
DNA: TGTGCCACCAGCAGAGAGGCTTGGGGGGCAGAGGACTCTAACGAGCAGTACTTC
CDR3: CATSREAWGAEDSNEQYF

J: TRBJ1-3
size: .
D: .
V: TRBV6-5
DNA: TGTGCCAGCAGCCCAGGGCCCGGAAACACCATATATTTT
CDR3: CASSPGPGNTIYF

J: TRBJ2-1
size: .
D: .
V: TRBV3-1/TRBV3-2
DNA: TGTGCCAGCAGCCAAGGTGCCCACGGGTCCTACAATGAGCAGTTCTTC
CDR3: CASSQGAHGSYNEQFF

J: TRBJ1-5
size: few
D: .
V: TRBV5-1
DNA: TGCGCCAGCAGCTTTTCGGGGGACCGTATGCAGCCCCAGCATTTT
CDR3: CASSFSGDRMQPQHF

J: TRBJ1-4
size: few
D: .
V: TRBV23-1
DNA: TGCGCCAGCAGTCAATCTGGGGACCCCAAGCCCGGTGAGGAAAAACTGTTTTTT
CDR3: CASSQSGDPKPGEEKLFF

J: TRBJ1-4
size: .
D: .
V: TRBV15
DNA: TGTGCCACCAGCAGAGATTTGGGTGCAACTAATGAAAAACTGTTTTTT
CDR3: CATSRDLGATNEKLFF

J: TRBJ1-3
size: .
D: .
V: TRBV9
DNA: TGTGCCAGGGGGCGGGGGGCAGGGGCCGTCTCTGGAAACACCATATATTTT
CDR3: CARGRGAGAVSGNTIYF

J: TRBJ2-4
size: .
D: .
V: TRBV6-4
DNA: TGTGCCAGCAGTGAAGGTCGGGGGGCGTCCAAAAACATTCAGTACTTC
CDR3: CASSEGRGASKNIQYF

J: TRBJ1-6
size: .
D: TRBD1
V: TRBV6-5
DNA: TGTGCCAGCAGGCCGACAGGGTGGCATTCACCCCTCCACTTT
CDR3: CASRPTGWHSPLHF

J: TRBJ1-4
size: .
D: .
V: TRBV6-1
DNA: TGTGCCAGCAGTGGTCGGTACCTACCAACAACTAATGAAAAACTGTTTTTT
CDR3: CASSGRYLPTTNEKLFF

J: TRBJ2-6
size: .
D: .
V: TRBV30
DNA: TGTGCCTGGAGTGTGGGATCTGGGGCCAACGTCCTGACTTTC
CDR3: CAWSVGSGANVLTF

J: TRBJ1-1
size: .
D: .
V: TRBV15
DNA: TGTGCCACCAGCAGAGGGGGGACCAACACTGAAGCTTTCTTT
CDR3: CATSRGGTNTEAFF

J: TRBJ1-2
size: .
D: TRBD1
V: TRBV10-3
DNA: TGTGCCATACAGGGGGCTGCGGACTATGGCTACACCTTC
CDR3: CAIQGAADYGYTF

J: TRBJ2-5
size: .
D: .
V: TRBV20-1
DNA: TGCAGTGCAAGTTTCGCTTGGAAGGGGACCCAGTACTTC
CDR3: CSASFAWKGTQYF

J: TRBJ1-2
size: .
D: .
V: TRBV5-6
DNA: TGTGCCAGCAGCTTGCCAGCTTACTATGGCTACACCTTC
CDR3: CASSLPAYYGYTF

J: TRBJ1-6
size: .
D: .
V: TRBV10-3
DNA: TGTGCCATCAGTGAGGCGATACCCCGAAGCTCCTATAATTCACCCCTCCACTTT
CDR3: CAISEAIPRSSYNSPLHF

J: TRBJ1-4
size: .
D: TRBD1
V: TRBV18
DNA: TGTGCCAGCTCCCCGGATCGGACAGGACCTAATGAAAAACTGTTTTTT
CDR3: CASSPDRTGPNEKLFF